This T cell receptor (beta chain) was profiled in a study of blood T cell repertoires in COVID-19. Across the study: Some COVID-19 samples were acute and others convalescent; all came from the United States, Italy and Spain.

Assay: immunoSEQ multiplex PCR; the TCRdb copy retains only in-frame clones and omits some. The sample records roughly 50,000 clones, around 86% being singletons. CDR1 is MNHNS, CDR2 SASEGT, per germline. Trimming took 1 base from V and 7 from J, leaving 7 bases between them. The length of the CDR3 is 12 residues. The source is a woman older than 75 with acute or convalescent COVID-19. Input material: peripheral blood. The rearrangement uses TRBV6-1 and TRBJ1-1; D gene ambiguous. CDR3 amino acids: CASSEGAFEAFF. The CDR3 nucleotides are TGTGCCAGCAGTGAAGGGGCGTTTGAAGCTTTCTTT.